The source of this T cell receptor beta chain is a study of T cell responses to AZD1222 COVID-19 vaccine. Study conclusions and caveats: Unmutated variant regions are reportedly targeted by nearly half of spike-specific TCRs. Two AZD1222 administrations were followed by greater Spike-specific TCR breadth and depth. Baseline seropositivity occurred in only a handful of AZD1222 recipients. Donors were largely white British and mainly female; clonal diversity was possibly underestimated.

Sequencing used immunoSEQ multiplex PCR; TCRdb keeps in-frame clones, though not all of them. In the table there are around 100,000 clones, around 87% of which are singletons. A word on this clone: Its antigen is unidentified.

This clonotype was obtained from an adult in good health. Sequences were derived from peripheral blood, sampled on day 0 of MenACWY control vaccination.

CDR3 sequence reads: CASSWTRGGANTGELFF. CDR3 DNA: TGCGCCAGCAGCTGGACGCGGGGGGGCGCGAACACCGGGGAGCTGTTTTTT. The chain uses TRBV5-1 and TRBJ2-2, with 9 nucleotides matching TRBD2. There are 17 residues in the CDR3. V lost 3 bases to trimming and J lost 0 bases; unmatched junction nucleotides: 6. CDR1 SGHRS and CDR2 YFSETQ come from the germline V gene. The full variable domain, its missing parts supplied by reference TRBV5-1 and TRBJ2-2, is KAGVTQTPRYLIKTRGQQVTLSCSPISGHRSVSWYQQTPGQGLQFLFEYFSETQRNKGNFPGRFSGRQFSNSRSEMNVSTLELGDSALYLCASSWTRGGANTGELFFGEGSRLTVL.